These 26 T cell receptor beta chains were all obtained from the same sample, sequenced in a study of T cell changes during pregnancy in multiple sclerosis. Using immunoSEQ multiplex PCR, the repertoire was profiled, and TCRdb retains in-frame clones only, with some absent. The sample has about 44,000 clones; about nine tenths are singletons. Sequenced here: CD4+ T cells from peripheral blood mononuclear cells, sampled in the first trimester of pregnancy. These TCRs come from a female donor with multiple sclerosis, enrolled in a pregnancy study.

The V gene is TRBV19, the J gene TRBJ2-2, with 7 nucleotides matching TRBD1. The CDR3 consists of 15 residues. The germline V gene has CDR1 LNHDA and CDR2 SQIVND (reference sequence). After removal of 7 bases from V and 5 bases from J, the junction contained 10 bases not matched to a gene. Written as DNA, the CDR3 is TGTGCCAGTAAATTGGGGACAGCACGAACCGGGGAGCTGTTTTTT. It codes for CASKLGTARTGELFF.

The chain couples TRBV7-2 to TRBJ2-1, with a weak D call TRBD1 (6 bases). This CDR3 has 15 residues. The V gene lost 2 bases and the J gene lost 6 bases, with 14 bases spanning the gap. The germline gives CDR1 SGHTA, CDR2 FQGNSA. Here the CDR3 reads CASSLFTGLGNEQFF. The CDR3 DNA sequence: TGTGCCAGCAGCTTATTCACAGGGTTGGGCAATGAGCAGTTCTTC.

CDR3 sequence reads: CASSPGDAETQYF. Here the CDR3 DNA reads TGCGCCAGCAGCCCGGGGGACGCGGAGACCCAGTACTTC. The gene calls are TRBV5-1 and TRBJ2-5; the D gene is possibly TRBD2 (6 bases). V was pared by 4 bases and J by 5 bases, with 12 bases between. The CDR3 is 13 amino acids. Germline lookup yields CDR1 SGHRS and CDR2 YFSETQ. The complete variable domain, with remaining parts taken from reference TRBV5-1 and TRBJ2-5, reads KAGVTQTPRYLIKTRGQQVTLSCSPISGHRSVSWYQQTPGQGLQFLFEYFSETQRNKGNFPGRFSGRQFSNSRSEMNVSTLELGDSALYLCASSPGDAETQYFGPGTRLLVL.

The J gene is TRBJ2-7, the V gene TRBV7-9, with 7 bases lining up with TRBD1. Germline CDR1 and CDR2: SEHNR and FQNEAQ (reference sequence). The CDR3 extends over 15 amino acids. V was clipped by 5 bases and J by 4 bases; unmatched bases: 11. The DNA of the CDR3 is TGTGCCAGCAGCGTGAATCGGGACAGACCGTACGAGCAGTACTTC. It is translated as CASSVNRDRPYEQYF.

V usage is TRBV5-1 and J usage is TRBJ1-1; 7 nucleotides match TRBD1. V was clipped by 3 bases and J by 3 bases; unmatched bases: 2. CDR3 length: 13 amino acids. Per the germline V gene, CDR1 is SGHRS and CDR2 is YFSETQ. CDR3 residues: CASSWDSHTEAFF. CDR3 DNA sequence: TGCGCCAGCAGCTGGGACAGTCACACTGAAGCTTTCTTT.

The chain combines TRBV28 with TRBJ1-4; D is unresolved. This CDR3 has 16 amino acids. CDR1 is MDHEN and CDR2 is SYDVKM in the germline V gene. V lost 3 bases, J lost 5 bases, and 16 bases lay in between. The CDR3 DNA reads TGTGCCAGCAGTTTCTTAGGCGGCCGCTCGAATGAAAAACTGTTTTTT. Residues: CASSFLGGRSNEKLFF.

The chain joins TRBV2 to TRBJ2-1, with D unresolved. V shed 2 bases and J shed 9 bases, with 17 bases lying between them. The CDR3 spans 15 residues. CDR1 and CDR2 from the germline V gene are SNHLY and FYNNEI. CDR3 coding DNA: TGTGCCAGCAGTGAACTCCGCATAGCTGTTGCTGAGCAGTTCTTC. This codes for CASSELRIAVAEQFF.

This clone was picked up a small number of times. This chain joins TRBV11-2 and TRBJ1-1; 8 bases align to TRBD1. Germline CDR1 and CDR2: SGHAT and FQNNGV. Trimming took 2 bases from V and 0 from J; bases not matched to a gene: 5. The CDR3 has 16 residues. The CDR3 DNA follows: TGTGCCAGCAGCTTAAAGTGGGGACAGGTGAACACTGAAGCTTTCTTT. This gives the protein CASSLKWGQVNTEAFF.

This chain joins TRBV2 and TRBJ1-2; 8 bases match TRBD1. The trim removed 1 base at V and 0 bases at J, leaving 1 base unmatched. Germline V lookup: CDR1 SNHLY, CDR2 FYNNEI. There are 15 residues in the CDR3. This chain's CDR3 is CASSEVQGANYGYTF. DNA for the CDR3: TGTGCCAGCAGTGAAGTACAGGGGGCTAACTATGGCTACACCTTC.

This chain links TRBV19 with TRBJ2-4, with 7 bases fitting TRBD1. The germline CDR1 and CDR2 sequences are LNHDA and SQIVND (reference sequence). This CDR3 has 17 amino acids. V lost 6 bases and J lost 0; bases outside the gene matches: 11. The CDR3 loop is CASRQKTGDLAKNIQYF. In DNA, the CDR3 is TGTGCCAGTAGACAAAAAACAGGGGACCTAGCCAAAAACATTCAGTACTTC.

The V gene is TRBV10-3, the J gene TRBJ2-5; D uncertain. The CDR3 contains 15 residues. The germline gives CDR1 ENHRY, CDR2 SYGVKD. Trimming left V 4 bases short and J 2 bases short, with 14 bases between. CDR3 sequence (DNA): TGTGCCATCAGTGTGCAGGCAACAAATCAAGAGACCCAGTACTTC. It specifies CAISVQATNQETQYF.

The rearrangement links TRBV15 to TRBJ2-5, with 13 bases identical to TRBD2. The CDR3 runs 16 residues. Looked up from germline, CDR1 is LNHNV and CDR2 is YYDKDF (reference sequence). Trimming cost V 1 base and J 2 bases; bases outside gene matches: 1. Here the CDR3 DNA reads TGTGCCACCAGCAGAGCGGGACTAGCGGGACAAGAGACCCAGTACTTC. Translating it yields CATSRAGLAGQETQYF. The full variable domain, in which reference TRBV15 and TRBJ2-5 provide the parts outside the CDR3, is DAMVIQNPRYQVTQFGKPVTLSCSQTLNHNVMYWYQQKSSQAPKLLFHYYDKDFNNEADTPDNFQSRRPNTSFCFLDIRSPGLGDTAMYLCATSRAGLAGQETQYFGPGTRLLVL.

The chain is built from TRBV19 and TRBJ2-1; TRBD2 aligns across 10 bases. Germline V gene sequence: CDR1 LNHDA, CDR2 SQIVND (reference sequence). CDR3 length: 16 amino acids. The V and J ends lost 6 bases and 9 bases, in that order; junction bases with no gene match: 14. The CDR3 is CASSTRESGRAIEQFF. Here the CDR3 DNA reads TGTGCCAGTAGCACAAGGGAGAGCGGGAGGGCCATTGAGCAGTTCTTC.

V usage is TRBV30 and J usage is TRBJ2-7; 9 bases line up with TRBD1. The CDR3 extends over 14 amino acids. Germline lookup yields CDR1 GTSNPN and CDR2 SVGIG (reference sequence). V was clipped by 0 bases and J by 4 bases; unmatched bases: 4. CDR3 nucleotide sequence: TGTGCCTGGAGTGTAGGGACAGGGCTATACGAGCAGTACTTC. Its protein product is CAWSVGTGLYEQYF.

CDR3 sequence (DNA): TGTGCCAGTAGTCTGGTGACACTGAACACTGAAGCTTTCTTT. Its translation is CASSLVTLNTEAFF. The genes are TRBV19 and TRBJ1-1, with no clear D. The V end lost 5 bases, the J end lost 0 bases, and 10 bases lay between the germline ends. The CDR3 contains 14 residues. Germline V gives CDR1 LNHDA, CDR2 SQIVND (reference sequence).

This chain links TRBV5-6 with TRBJ2-3, with TRBD2 matching over 7 bases. Losses at the gene ends were 8 bases for V and 6 bases for J; bases not matched to a gene: 6. The germline V gene encodes CDR1 SGHDT and CDR2 YYEEEE. There are 12 residues in the CDR3. CDR3 loop: CASRYSGDTQYF. In DNA, the CDR3 is TGTGCCAGTCGGTATAGCGGGGATACGCAGTATTTT.

The rearrangement uses TRBV6-1 and TRBJ2-7, with D possibly TRBD2 on 6 matching bases. V dropped 10 bases and J dropped 1 base, with 11 bases sitting between them. Germline values: CDR1 MNHNS, CDR2 SASEGT. The CDR3 loop spans 12 amino acids. The DNA for the CDR3 is TGTGCCACCCGGGACTCGTCCTACGAGCAGTACTTC. Amino acid sequence: CATRDSSYEQYF.

This clone was found a few times. The chain joins TRBV5-4 to TRBJ1-1, with D tentatively TRBD1 (6 bases). The V and J ends lost 2 bases and 0 bases respectively, with 14 bases between them. Germline CDR1 is SGHNT and CDR2 is YYREEE (reference sequence). The CDR3 spans 16 residues. DNA of the CDR3: TGTGCCAGCAGCTTTCCGGACAGATCATTGAACACTGAAGCTTTCTTT. This codes for CASSFPDRSLNTEAFF.

The V and J genes are TRBV29-1 and TRBJ1-4, with D perhaps matching TRBD1 (6 bases). This CDR3 spans 13 amino acids. Deletions cut 6 bases from V and 7 bases from J, with 15 bases between. Germline CDR1 is SQVTM and CDR2 is ANQGSEA. In DNA form, the CDR3 reads TGCAGCGTGGCCAGGGGATCAGGTGAAAAACTGTTTTTT. It specifies CSVARGSGEKLFF. The whole variable domain, remainder taken from reference TRBV29-1 and TRBJ1-4, is SAVISQKPSRDICQRGTSLTIQCQVDSQVTMMFWYRQQPGQSLTLIATANQGSEATYESGFVIDKFPISRPNLTFSTLTVSNMSPEDSSIYLCSVARGSGEKLFFGSGTQLSVL.

The V gene is TRBV6-6, the J gene TRBJ1-5; D is undetermined. Looked up from germline, CDR1 is MNHNY and CDR2 is SVGAGI (reference sequence). The V end was cut by 4 bases, the J end by 5 bases, with 18 bases between. The length of the CDR3 is 16 residues. The CDR3 spells CASSFKEGVGDQPQHF. CDR3 nucleotide sequence: TGTGCCAGCAGTTTCAAGGAGGGAGTAGGCGATCAGCCCCAGCATTTT.

The V call is TRBV9, the J call TRBJ2-2; no clear D gene. Germline V gene sequence: CDR1 SGDLS, CDR2 YYNGEE. V was trimmed by 4 bases and J by 5 bases, leaving 18 bases between them. This CDR3 has 16 amino acids. The CDR3 nucleotides are TGTGCCAGCAGCTCTAACCCCGGCCGGAGTACCGGGGAGCTGTTTTTT. This translates into CASSSNPGRSTGELFF.

The chain employs TRBV19 and TRBJ1-5; 9 bases are shared with TRBD1. The trim removed 7 bases at V and 9 bases at J, leaving 7 bases unmatched. The CDR3 loop spans 13 amino acids. Per germline, CDR1 LNHDA and CDR2 SQIVND (reference sequence). The CDR3 spells CASTRGTGLPQHF. The CDR3, as DNA: TGTGCCAGTACCCGGGGGACAGGGTTGCCCCAGCATTTT. Looking up the rest from reference TRBV19 and TRBJ1-5 gives the full variable domain: DGGITQSPKYLFRKEGQNVTLSCEQNLNHDAMYWYRQDPGQGLRLIYYSQIVNDFQKGDIAEGYSVSREKKESFPLTVTSAQKNPTAFYLCASTRGTGLPQHFGDGTRLSIL.

The V gene is TRBV5-4, the J gene TRBJ1-4, with D unresolved. This CDR3 is 15 amino acids long. V lost 0 bases and J lost 7, with 13 bases in between. Germline CDR1 SGHNT, CDR2 YYREEE (reference sequence). CDR3 sequence: CASSLGTTGSEKLFF. CDR3 nucleotides: TGTGCCAGCAGCTTGGGGACCACCGGGAGTGAAAAACTGTTTTTT.

Worth noting for this clone: A read error may produce the germline difference seen at one junction end. The CDR3 spells CASGSRGQGATDF. The CDR3 DNA follows: TGTGCTAGTGGGTCGAGGGGGCAGGGTGCCACCGACTTC. V and J are TRBV12-5 and TRBJ2-5, with 7 bases fitting TRBD1. This CDR3 comprises 13 residues. Germline-derived CDR1 and CDR2 are LGHNT and FRNRAP.

The chain is built from TRBV2 and TRBJ2-1, with 8 bases fitting TRBD1. This CDR3 is built from 13 residues. The ends lost 6 bases at V and 9 bases at J; junction bases unmatched: 7. Germline CDR1 SNHLY, CDR2 FYNNEI. For the CDR3, the DNA is TGTGCCAGCAGCCGACGACAGGGGAGTGAGCAGTTCTTC. Its translation is CASSRRQGSEQFF.

The chain carries TRBV10-3 and TRBJ2-1; 9 nucleotides agree with TRBD2. Germline V CDR1 and CDR2: ENHRY, SYGVKD. V lost 10 bases to trimming and J lost 5 bases; unmatched junction nucleotides: 12. This CDR3 spans 15 amino acids. The CDR3 DNA sequence: TGTGCCACAAAGCCGGGACTAGCTTCTCACAATGAGCAGTTCTTC. This codes for CATKPGLASHNEQFF.